Following are 3 T cell receptor beta chains from one sample sequenced in a study of cytomegalovirus exposure and HLA in healthy donors. PCR used 60 Vbeta primers and 13 Jbeta primers. Clones were sequenced by immunoSEQ multiplex PCR, and TCRdb holds only the in-frame ones, with some missing. The data contain more than 110,000 clones, around 72% of them singletons. Sample: PBMCs. The source of these receptors is a human donor in good health.

The chain has TRBV27 and TRBJ1-1, with TRBD1 as a possible D gene (5 bases). V shed 3 bases and J shed 3 bases, with 11 bases lying between them. This CDR3 spans 14 amino acids. Germline CDR1 MNHEY, CDR2 SMNVEV (reference sequence). This CDR3 is CASSFLGEDTEAFF. For the CDR3, the DNA is TGTGCCAGCAGTTTTCTGGGGGAGGACACTGAAGCTTTCTTT.

V gene TRBV29-1 combines with J gene TRBJ2-1, with D perhaps matching TRBD2 (6 bases). The germline V and J ends were trimmed by 2 bases and 6 bases, with 20 bases remaining between them. Germline V gene sequence: CDR1 SQVTM, CDR2 ANQGSEA. CDR3 size: 16 residues. The CDR3 DNA reads TGCAGCGTTGAAACGGGGCGGGGTAGTCTGGGCAATGAGCAGTTCTTC. Protein product: CSVETGRGSLGNEQFF.

This chain connects TRBV7-9 to TRBJ2-3; possibly TRBD1 for D (5 bases). The CDR3 loop spans 15 amino acids. Germline V gene lookup returns CDR1 SEHNR and CDR2 FQNEAQ (reference sequence). Trimming shortened V by 2 bases and J by 3 bases, and 12 bases separated the two germline ends. The CDR3, as DNA: TGTGCCAGCAGCTTATTTTCGCAGGGTACAGATACGCAGTATTTT. Its protein product is CASSLFSQGTDTQYF.